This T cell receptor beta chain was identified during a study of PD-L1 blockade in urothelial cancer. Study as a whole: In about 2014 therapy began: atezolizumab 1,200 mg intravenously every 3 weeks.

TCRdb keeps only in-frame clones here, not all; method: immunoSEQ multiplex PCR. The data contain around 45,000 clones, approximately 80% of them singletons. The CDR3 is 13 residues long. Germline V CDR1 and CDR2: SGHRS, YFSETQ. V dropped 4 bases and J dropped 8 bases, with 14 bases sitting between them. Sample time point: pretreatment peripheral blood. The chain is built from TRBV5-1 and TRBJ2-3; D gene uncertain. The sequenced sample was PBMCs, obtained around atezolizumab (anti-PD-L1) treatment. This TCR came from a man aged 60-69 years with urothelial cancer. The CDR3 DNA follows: TGCGCCAGCAGCACCCGGGTCATAGGTACGCAGTATTTT. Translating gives CASSTRVIGTQYF. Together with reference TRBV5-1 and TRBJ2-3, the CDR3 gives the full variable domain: KAGVTQTPRYLIKTRGQQVTLSCSPISGHRSVSWYQQTPGQGLQFLFEYFSETQRNKGNFPGRFSGRQFSNSRSEMNVSTLELGDSALYLCASSTRVIGTQYFGPGTRLTVL.